This is a list of T cell receptor beta chains from one sample in a study of T-cell reconstitution after alpha-beta-depleted transplantation in children. In TCRdb, the PCR reads were re-called with MiXCR into one record per CDR3 protein. The table has 120,000 to 150,000 distinct CDR3 sequences, around 8.5% seen once. The source was PBMCs, mostly from graft donor cells, collected 180 days after TCRalphabeta/CD19-depleted stem cell transplant. Source of these receptors: a female patient aged 2-15 years who had a stem cell transplant for congenital amegakaryocytic thrombocytopenia, so the T cells may come from the graft donor. Each CDR3 is given with its conserved first and last residue. D genes are given only for firm matches. Clone size is not always given. Where it is, it says once, few, many or a class for expanded clones.

J,D,length,V,size,DNA,CDR3
TRBJ2-2,TRBD1,14,TRBV27,many,TGTGCCAGCAGTTGGACAGGGGGCACCGGGGAGCTGTTTTTT,CASSWTGGTGELFF
TRBJ2-5,TRBD2,16,TRBV20-1,few,TGCAGTGCCCCCCGGACTAGCGGGGGGCCCCAAGAGACCCAGTACTTC,CSAPRTSGGPQETQYF
TRBJ2-7,NA,15,TRBV20-1,many,TGCAGTGCTAGATTCGGGACTCACAGAGCCTACGAGCAGTACTTC,CSARFGTHRAYEQYF
TRBJ2-4,NA,14,TRBV5-1,many,TGCGCCAGCAGCCGGGACTTACAGGGTTGGGTTCGATACTTC,CASSRDLQGWVRYF
TRBJ2-7,TRBD1,14,TRBV5-1,many,TGCGCCAGCAGCTTAAGACAGGGGGCGGAAGAGCAGTACTTC,CASSLRQGAEEQYF
TRBJ2-1,TRBD1,14,TRBV27,many,TGTGCCAGCAGTTTAGGACAGGGAAGGGATGAGCAGTTCTTC,CASSLGQGRDEQFF
TRBJ2-1,NA,15,TRBV20-1,many,TGCAGTGCCCCGAGCGGTCCCAGCTCCTACAATGAGCAGTTCTTC,CSAPSGPSSYNEQFF
TRBJ1-1,TRBD1,13,TRBV30,many,TGTGCCTGGATAAGACAGGGGGAAAGGGAAGCTTTCTTT,CAWIRQGEREAFF
TRBJ2-1,NA,15,TRBV27,few,TGTGCCAGCAGCTATGACATTAACAGGTACAATGAGCAGTTCTTC,CASSYDINRYNEQFF
TRBJ2-3,NA,11,TRBV29-1,many,TGCAGCGTTGTACCCGGAGATACGCAGTATTTT,CSVVPGDTQYF
TRBJ2-7,TRBD1,15,TRBV5-1,few,TGCGCCAGCAGCTTTATCTCCGGGACAGGCGACGAGCAGTACTTC,CASSFISGTGDEQYF
TRBJ2-1,TRBD2,16,TRBV3-1,NA,TGTGCCAGCAGCCAAGACACTAGCGGACCCTACAATGAGCAGTTCTTC,CASSQDTSGPYNEQFF
TRBJ1-2,TRBD1,18,TRBV4-1,few,TGCGCCAGCAGCCAAGAGTGGGACAGGGCCACCCTCCTCTATGGCTACACCTTC,CASSQEWDRATLLYGYTF
TRBJ2-5,NA,13,TRBV20-1,NA,TGCAGTGCTAGTTGGACGGGAAAAGAGACCCAGTACTTC,CSASWTGKETQYF
TRBJ1-5,NA,15,TRBV19,NA,TGTGCCACCTCAAAGGAGGGGATTAGCAATCAGCCCCAGCATTTT,CATSKEGISNQPQHF
TRBJ2-1,NA,12,TRBV12-3/TRBV12-4,medium-sized,TGTGCCAGCAAGGGCGGACACAATGAGCAGTTCTTC,CASKGGHNEQFF
TRBJ2-5,TRBD1,14,TRBV5-1,few,TGCGCCAGCAGCGGAGACAGGGCCCAAGAGACCCAGTACTTC,CASSGDRAQETQYF
TRBJ2-3,NA,13,TRBV4-1,many,TGCGCCAGCAGCCAAGTCAGCACAGATACGCAGTATTTT,CASSQVSTDTQYF
TRBJ2-3,TRBD2,15,TRBV2,few,TGTGCCAGCAGTCTACTAGCGGGGGTCACAGATACGCAGTATTTT,CASSLLAGVTDTQYF
TRBJ2-3,NA,12,TRBV6-5,many,TGTGCCAGCAGTTACAACACAGATACGCAGTATTTT,CASSYNTDTQYF
TRBJ2-3,TRBD2,17,TRBV9,many,TGTGCCAGCAGCGTAGGAGTAGCGGGAGGGCCTACAGATACGCAGTATTTT,CASSVGVAGGPTDTQYF
TRBJ2-1,TRBD2,17,TRBV29-1,many,TGCAGCGTTGAAGATTTCCCCCTAGCGGGAGTCTACAATGAGCAGTTCTTC,CSVEDFPLAGVYNEQFF
TRBJ2-5,NA,14,TRBV2,NA,TGTGCCAGCAGTGATGGGATACAGCAAGAGACCCAGTACTTC,CASSDGIQQETQYF
TRBJ2-5,NA,15,TRBV12-3/TRBV12-4,many,TGTGCCAGCACTGCCTACTTAGCGGAGGGGGGGACCCAGTACTTC,CASTAYLAEGGTQYF
TRBJ2-6,NA,19,TRBV5-1,many,TGCGCCAGCAGCACAACGTCGGGTCCTAAGAGCTCTGGGGCCAACGTCCTGACTTTC,CASSTTSGPKSSGANVLTF
TRBJ1-6,NA,14,TRBV27,many,TGTGCCAGCAGTTTGGCAGGGGACTATTCACCCCTCCACTTT,CASSLAGDYSPLHF